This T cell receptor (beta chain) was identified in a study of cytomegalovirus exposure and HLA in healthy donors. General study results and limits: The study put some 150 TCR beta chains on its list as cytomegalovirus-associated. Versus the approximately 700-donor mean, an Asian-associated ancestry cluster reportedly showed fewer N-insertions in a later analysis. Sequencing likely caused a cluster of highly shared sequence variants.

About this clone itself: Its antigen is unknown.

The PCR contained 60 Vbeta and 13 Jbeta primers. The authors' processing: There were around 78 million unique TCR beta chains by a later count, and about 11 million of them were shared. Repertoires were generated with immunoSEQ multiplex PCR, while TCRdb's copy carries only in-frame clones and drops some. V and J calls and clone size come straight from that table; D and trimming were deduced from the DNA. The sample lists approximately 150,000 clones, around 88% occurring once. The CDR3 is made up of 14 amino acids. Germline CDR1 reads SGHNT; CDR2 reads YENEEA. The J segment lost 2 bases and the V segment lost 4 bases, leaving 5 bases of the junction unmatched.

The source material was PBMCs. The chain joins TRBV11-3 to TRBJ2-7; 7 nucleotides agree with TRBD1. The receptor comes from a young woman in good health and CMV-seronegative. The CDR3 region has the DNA TGTGCCAGCAGCTCCCGGGACAGCCCCTACGAGCAGTACTTC. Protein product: CASSSRDSPYEQYF. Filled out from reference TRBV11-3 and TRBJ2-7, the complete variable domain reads EAGVVQSPRYKIIEKKQPVAFWCNPISGHNTLYWYLQNLGQGPELLIRYENEEAVDDSQLPKDRFSAERLKGVDSTLKIQPAELGDSAVYLCASSSRDSPYEQYFGPGTRLTVT.